This T cell receptor (beta chain) was found in a study of T cells in Graves' hyperthyroidism and ophthalmopathy. Findings of the study overall: The model forecast ophthalmopathy, anticipating it by a median roughly 6.3 months before onset. Blood also carried most thyroid clonotypes expanded above 0.001. From stable hyperthyroidism, ophthalmopathy was set apart by a 13 V-J model.

Trimming pared 7 bases from V and 1 base from J, leaving 9 bases between. This CDR3 contains 13 residues. Diagnosing involved the use of clinical symptoms, serum thyroxine and TRAb, thyroid ultrasound and orbital computed tomography. Notes on this clonotype: Its antigen is as yet unknown.

Template material for amplifying TCR beta CDR3 regions consisted of RNA transcripts. HTBI primers were employed in a first-round RT-PCR of the TCR CDR3. TCRdb processed the multiplex PCR reads anew with MiXCR; each CDR3 protein has one entry. This table has 490,000 or so distinct CDR3 sequences, 20% appearing once. What was sequenced was blood. The genes are TRBV12-3 or TRBV12-4 and TRBJ2-3; a weak D match, TRBD2 (7 bases). This clonotype was obtained from a man aged 35 to 55 with Graves' ophthalmopathy. CDR3 coding DNA: TGTGCCAGCATAGGGGGGGGCACAGATACGCAGTATTTT. Encoded protein: CASIGGGTDTQYF.